Presented here are 22 T cell receptor beta chains from one specimen sequenced in a study of patients and donors after allogeneic stem cell transplantation. TCRdb processed the RT-PCR reads anew with MiXCR; each CDR3 protein has one entry. The data hold some 87,000 distinct CDR3 sequences, with around 46% observed a single time. Sequencing was carried out using blood, either unsorted or a sorted T cell fraction (not recorded which). The receptors stem from a human donor who was either an allogeneic HSCT recipient or a stem cell or donor lymphocyte infusion donor (not recorded which). It is not recorded whose cells these are; they may come from a transplant donor.

This chain uses TRBV6-2 or TRBV6-3 with TRBJ2-5; 10 bases align to TRBD2. V gave up 3 bases and J gave up 9 bases; unmatched junction bases: 7. The CDR3 runs to 14 residues. Germline CDR1 MNHEY, CDR2 SVGEGT. The CDR3 sequence: CASSYRLAGVPQYF. CDR3 sequence (DNA): TGTGCCAGCAGTTATCGGCTAGCGGGAGTGCCCCAGTACTTC.

The table lists this clonotype with a few counts. V and J are TRBV6-5 and TRBJ1-6; D is ambiguous. V lost 5 bases and J 7 bases, leaving 9 bases between the germline ends. This CDR3 spans 13 amino acids. The germline CDR1 and CDR2 sequences are MNHEY and SVGAGI. The CDR3 loop reads CASSLGLNSPLHF. CDR3 sequence (DNA): TGTGCCAGCAGTCTGGGATTGAATTCACCCCTCCACTTT.

The V and J genes are TRBV15 and TRBJ1-3; the D is unclear. V gave up 9 bases and J gave up 3 bases, with 12 bases separating them. Germline loops: CDR1 LNHNV, CDR2 YYDKDF (reference sequence). This CDR3 has 13 amino acids. For the CDR3, the DNA is TGTGCCACAGGGAGAAGAGATGGAAACACCATATATTTT. It translates to CATGRRDGNTIYF.

This clonotype was counted a few times. The chain recombines TRBV5-1 with TRBJ1-1; perhaps TRBD1 as D (5 bases). There are 13 residues in the CDR3. Germline V gene data show CDR1 as SGHRS and CDR2 as YFSETQ. V lost 2 bases, J lost 5 bases, and 10 bases lay in between. CDR3 coding DNA: TGCGCCAGCAGCTTTCCAGGGCGAACTGAAGCTTTCTTT. Amino acids: CASSFPGRTEAFF.

The chain links TRBV9 to TRBJ1-1, with D possibly being TRBD1 (6 bases). CDR1 SGDLS and CDR2 YYNGEE come from the germline V gene. This CDR3 is 17 amino acids long. Trimming pared 3 bases from V and 0 bases from J, leaving 18 bases between. CDR3 sequence: CASSAGGTTVMNTEAFF. CDR3 sequence (DNA): TGTGCCAGCAGCGCCGGGGGGACAACAGTCATGAACACTGAAGCTTTCTTT. The whole variable domain, remainder taken from reference TRBV9 and TRBJ1-1, is DSGVTQTPKHLITATGQRVTLRCSPRSGDLSVYWYQQSLDQGLQFLIQYYNGEERAKGNILERFSAQQFPDLHSELNLSSLELGDSALYFCASSAGGTTVMNTEAFFGQGTRLTVV.

The chain couples TRBV20-1 to TRBJ2-7; 7 bases align to TRBD2. Germline values: CDR1 DFQATT, CDR2 SNEGSKA (reference sequence). Losses at the gene ends were 6 bases for V and 4 bases for J; bases not matched to a gene: 12. The CDR3 sequence is 14 residues long. The CDR3 loop reads CSAISGLGGYEQYF. Written as DNA, the CDR3 is TGCAGTGCCATAAGTGGACTAGGAGGTTACGAGCAGTACTTC.

This clonotype was detected only a few times. The chain combines TRBV9 with TRBJ1-2, with a possible D match to TRBD1 (5 bases). CDR3 length equals 16 residues. The ends were cut back, 0 bases at V and 1 base at J, with 13 bases in the middle. CDR1 and CDR2 (germline): SGDLS, YYNGEE. In DNA, the CDR3 is TGTGCCAGCAGCGTAGACGGCAGGGTACTTAACTATGGCTACACCTTC. As protein: CASSVDGRVLNYGYTF.

The chain links TRBV29-1 to TRBJ2-7; D is perhaps TRBD2 (5 bases). V shed 4 bases and J shed 0 bases, with 13 bases lying between them. The CDR3 runs 14 residues. Germline V gives CDR1 SQVTM, CDR2 ANQGSEA. The CDR3 region has the DNA TGCAGCGTTGGGGGAGCGAAAAGCTCCTACGAGCAGTACTTC. It encodes CSVGGAKSSYEQYF.

The chain carries TRBV20-1 and TRBJ1-2, with 9 positions matching TRBD1. V lost 5 bases to trimming and J lost 4 bases; unmatched junction nucleotides: 5. The CDR3 runs 13 residues. The germline CDR1 and CDR2 sequences are DFQATT and SNEGSKA (reference sequence). The CDR3 DNA sequence: TGCAGTGCTCCGGGACAGGGATTCTATGGCTACACCTTC. This sequence encodes CSAPGQGFYGYTF.

The J gene is TRBJ2-7, the V gene TRBV4-2; 12 bases match TRBD1. CDR1 LGHNA and CDR2 YNFKEQ come from the germline V gene. CDR3 length: 15 residues. The J segment lost 6 bases and the V segment lost 3 bases, leaving 6 bases of the junction unmatched. The CDR3 loop is CASSQPGQGAREQYF. The CDR3 DNA reads TGTGCCAGCAGCCAGCCGGGACAGGGGGCGCGCGAGCAGTACTTC.

This clonotype has a handful of counts. V usage is TRBV4-2 and J usage is TRBJ1-2; tentative D call: TRBD1 (5 bases). The ends were cut back, 0 bases at V and 1 base at J, with 12 bases in the middle. The CDR3 is made up of 16 amino acids. Germline V CDR1 and CDR2: LGHNA, YNFKEQ. Here the CDR3 DNA reads TGTGCCAGCAGCCAAGAAAGGGCAGGGAGTAACTATGGCTACACCTTC. Its translation is CASSQERAGSNYGYTF.

The chain has TRBV7-2 and TRBJ1-1; TRBD1 matches 10 bases. This CDR3 contains 14 residues. The V and J ends lost 3 bases and 5 bases, in that order; junction bases with no gene match: 3. From germline, CDR1 is SGHTA and CDR2 FQGNSA. Here the CDR3 DNA reads TGTGCCAGCAGCTTGACAGGGGGCCGAACTGAAGCTTTCTTT. It encodes CASSLTGGRTEAFF.

The chain uses TRBV9 and TRBJ1-1; no firm D call. The CDR3 spans 14 residues. Looked up from germline, CDR1 is SGDLS and CDR2 is YYNGEE. V lost 5 bases to trimming and J lost 3 bases, with 14 bases between them. The CDR3 loop reads CASSSSAHDTEAFF. DNA of the CDR3: TGTGCCAGCAGTTCCTCGGCCCACGACACTGAAGCTTTCTTT.

The V and J genes are TRBV29-1 and TRBJ2-7; no clear D. CDR1 and CDR2 (germline): SQVTM, ANQGSEA. This CDR3 is built from 10 residues. V gave up 4 bases and J gave up 9 bases, with 10 bases separating them. CDR3 amino acids: CSVADMVQYF. CDR3 DNA: TGCAGCGTTGCCGACATGGTGCAGTACTTC.

This clonotype came up a few times. The chain employs TRBV24-1 and TRBJ1-1; 10 bases are a match to TRBD1. The junction had 1 base not matched to a gene; V was cut back by 7 bases and J by 3 bases. Per the germline V gene, CDR1 is KGHDR and CDR2 is SFDVKD. This CDR3 spans 13 amino acids. CDR3 sequence (DNA): TGTGCCACCAGGGGACAGGGGTACACTGAAGCTTTCTTT. It translates to CATRGQGYTEAFF.

This clonotype was seen a few times. The chain links TRBV28 to TRBJ1-2; the match to TRBD1 covers 9 bases. CDR1 and CDR2 (germline): MDHEN, SYDVKM. V was clipped by 1 base and J by 8 bases; unmatched bases: 5. This CDR3 has 14 residues. The CDR3 spells CASSLFGTGIGYTF. The CDR3 DNA is TGTGCCAGCAGTTTATTTGGGACAGGGATCGGCTACACCTTC.

The rearrangement links TRBV20-1 to TRBJ1-5, with TRBD1 matching over 7 bases. The CDR3 is made up of 15 amino acids. V shed 5 bases, J shed 3 bases, and the junction held 10 bases outside the gene matches. The germline V gene has CDR1 DFQATT and CDR2 SNEGSKA (reference sequence). The DNA for the CDR3 is TGCAGTGCTGCTCCCGGGACAGCGGACAATCAGCCCCAGCATTTT. It codes for CSAAPGTADNQPQHF.

This clonotype was counted only a few times. The rearrangement links TRBV2 to TRBJ1-3; D gene uncertain. CDR1 and CDR2 from the germline V gene are SNHLY and FYNNEI. Trimming stripped 2 bases from V and 3 bases from J, with 17 bases between. The CDR3 is 17 residues long. The CDR3 protein is CASSEYRPGINGNTIYF. The CDR3 region has the DNA TGTGCCAGCAGTGAATATCGGCCCGGAATAAATGGAAACACCATATATTTT. Filled out from reference TRBV2 and TRBJ1-3, the complete variable domain reads EPEVTQTPSHQVTQMGQEVILRCVPISNHLYFYWYRQILGQKVEFLVSFYNNEISEKSEIFDDQFSVERPDGSNFTLKIRSTKLEDSAMYFCASSEYRPGINGNTIYFGEGSWLTVV.

This chain connects TRBV28 to TRBJ1-1, with unresolved D. V was pared by 5 bases and J by 3 bases, with 7 bases between. This CDR3 has 12 residues. Looked up from germline, CDR1 is MDHEN and CDR2 is SYDVKM. The CDR3 coding sequence is TGTGCCAGCAGTATTTTGTACACTGAAGCTTTCTTT. Amino acids: CASSILYTEAFF.

The chain couples TRBV6-5 to TRBJ1-6, with D unresolved. V shed 0 bases and J shed 0 bases, with 6 bases lying between them. The CDR3 has 16 amino acids. CDR1 is MNHEY, CDR2 SVGAGI, per germline. This CDR3 is CASSYSQSSYNSPLHF. The CDR3 DNA reads as TGTGCCAGCAGTTACTCCCAGAGCTCCTATAATTCACCCCTCCACTTT.

This clonotype was seen a single time. The V call is TRBV5-5, the J call TRBJ1-1; TRBD1 matches at 7 bases. From germline, CDR1 is SGHKS and CDR2 YYEKEE (reference sequence). This CDR3 has 15 residues. After removal of 3 bases from V and 3 bases from J, the junction contained 8 bases not matched to a gene. CDR3 residues: CASSYRQGRDTEAFF. Written as DNA, the CDR3 is TGTGCCAGCAGCTACCGACAGGGCCGGGACACTGAAGCTTTCTTT.

This clonotype was seen only a few times. The J gene is TRBJ1-4, the V gene TRBV28, with D hard to call. V was shortened by 3 bases and J by 11 bases, with 7 bases between the two germline ends. CDR1 and CDR2 (germline): MDHEN, SYDVKM. The CDR3 is made up of 11 amino acids. CDR3 sequence (DNA): TGTGCCAGCAGTTTCGGTGCCAAACTGTTTTTT. Amino acid sequence: CASSFGAKLFF.